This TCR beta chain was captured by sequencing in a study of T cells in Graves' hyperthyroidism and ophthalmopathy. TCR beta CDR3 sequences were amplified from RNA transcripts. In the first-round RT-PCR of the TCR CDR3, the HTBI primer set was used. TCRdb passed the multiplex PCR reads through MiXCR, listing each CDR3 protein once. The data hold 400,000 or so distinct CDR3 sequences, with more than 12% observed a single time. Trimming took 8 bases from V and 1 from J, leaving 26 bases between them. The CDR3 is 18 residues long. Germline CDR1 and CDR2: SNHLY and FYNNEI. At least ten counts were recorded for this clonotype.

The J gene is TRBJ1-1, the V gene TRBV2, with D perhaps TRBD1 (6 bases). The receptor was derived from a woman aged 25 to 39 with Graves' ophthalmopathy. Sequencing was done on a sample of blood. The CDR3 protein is CASAPPGVGGVANTEAFF. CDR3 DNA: TGTGCCAGCGCCCCCCCAGGGGTCGGTGGGGTTGCGAACACTGAAGCTTTCTTT.